This TCR beta chain was recovered during a study of T cell repertoires in cytomegalovirus infection (dated by TCRdb to the late 2010s). For context, the study as a whole: Donor HLA type was relevant to the analysis, because carriage of CMV infection together with the matching HLA type was indicated by public TCR beta signatures. What the work shows at the level of the full study, not this receptor alone: The ex vivo response was dominated by HLA-C-restricted CMV-specific TCR beta clonotypes, which also provided the single most frequent clonotype in two of eight donors. In both this cohort and an independent approximately 400-donor cohort, the cumulative frequency of public TCR beta family members distinguished carriers of CMV infection plus the relevant HLA type.

CDR1 and CDR2 are drawn from the germline V gene: MGHRA, YSYEKL. V and J lose 1 base and 0 bases, and a span of 15 bases separates them. The CDR3 measures 17 amino acids from cysteine to phenylalanine. Only the CDR3 DNA is retained, 51 bases long and in frame from the first base. Sequenced using an Illumina HiSeq 1500. TCRdb reanalyzed the raw reads on its own, using fastp at Q25 for trimming and MiXCR for clone calling, and kept in-frame beta chains. CDR3 protein duplicates are merged, each entry listing the most common genes and DNA. The sample includes about 740,000 distinct CDR3 sequences, with roughly 36% observed a single time. The ten largest clones represent 2.8% of the sample. This clonotype appeared a few times. Its antigen target is currently unknown. The record has no base qualities; no much larger clone is one base away.

The chain joins TRBV4-1 to TRBJ1-1; D gene: possibly TRBD1, on 5 matching bases. Sequenced: PBMCs. The TCR comes from a human donor in good health (CMV status not recorded). Some clones in this sample may be carry-over from other donors' samples. Here is the DNA: TGCGCCAGCAGCCAAGCCCTCGGGGCGTACTTGAACACTGAAGCTTTCTTT. Its amino acids are CASSQALGAYLNTEAFF.